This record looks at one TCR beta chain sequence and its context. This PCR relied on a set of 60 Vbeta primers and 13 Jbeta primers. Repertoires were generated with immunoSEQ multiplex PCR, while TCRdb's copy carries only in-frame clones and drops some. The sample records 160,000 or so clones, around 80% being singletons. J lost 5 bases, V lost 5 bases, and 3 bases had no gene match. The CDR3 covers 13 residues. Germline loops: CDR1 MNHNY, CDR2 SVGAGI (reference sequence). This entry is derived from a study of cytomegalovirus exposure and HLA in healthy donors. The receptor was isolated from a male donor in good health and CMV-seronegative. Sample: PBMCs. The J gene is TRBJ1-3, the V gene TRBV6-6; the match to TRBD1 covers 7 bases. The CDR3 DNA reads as TGTGCCAGCAGTCGGACAGGTCGAAACACCATATATTTT. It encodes CASSRTGRNTIYF.